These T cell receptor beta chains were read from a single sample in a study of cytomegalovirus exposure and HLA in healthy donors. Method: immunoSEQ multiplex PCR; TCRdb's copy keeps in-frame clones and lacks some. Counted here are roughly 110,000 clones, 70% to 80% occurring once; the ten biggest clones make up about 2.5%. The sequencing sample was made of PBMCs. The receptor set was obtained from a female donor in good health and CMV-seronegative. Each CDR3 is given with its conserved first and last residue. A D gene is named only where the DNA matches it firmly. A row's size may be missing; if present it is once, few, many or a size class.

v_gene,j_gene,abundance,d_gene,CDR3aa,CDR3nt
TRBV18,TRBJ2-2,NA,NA,CASSPLSRELFF,TGTGCCAGCTCACCACTGAGTAGGGAGCTGTTTTTT
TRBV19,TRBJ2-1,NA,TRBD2,CATQLAGVYNEQFF,TGTGCCACTCAACTAGCGGGAGTCTACAATGAGCAGTTCTTC
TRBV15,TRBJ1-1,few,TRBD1,CATSQSGTGGSFFF,TGTGCCACCAGCCAAAGCGGGACAGGAGGTTCGTTTTTCTTT
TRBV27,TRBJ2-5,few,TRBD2,CASSPITTSRIETQYF,TGTGCCAGCAGCCCCATAACGACTAGCAGAATAGAGACCCAGTACTTC
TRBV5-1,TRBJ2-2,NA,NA,CASRAHTGELFF,TGCGCCAGCAGAGCGCACACCGGGGAGCTGTTTTTT
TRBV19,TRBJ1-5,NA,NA,CASGGGRLFNQPQHF,TGTGCCAGTGGGGGGGGACGGTTGTTTAATCAGCCCCAGCATTTT
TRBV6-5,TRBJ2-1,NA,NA,CASSYRFGVNEQFF,TGTGCCAGCAGTTACCGGTTCGGGGTGAATGAGCAGTTCTTC
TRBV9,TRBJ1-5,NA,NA,CASSVEGGTLEPQHF,TGTGCCAGCAGCGTAGAAGGCGGTACCTTGGAGCCCCAGCATTTT
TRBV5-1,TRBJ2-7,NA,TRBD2,CASSYDRGGGPYEQYF,TGCGCCAGCAGCTACGACCGGGGCGGGGGTCCCTACGAGCAGTACTTC
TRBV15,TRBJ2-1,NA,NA,CATSRVAGEGGKQFF,TGTGCCACCAGCAGAGTGGCGGGAGAGGGGGGCAAGCAGTTCTTC
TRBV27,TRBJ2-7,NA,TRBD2,CASSQGTSGYEQYF,TGTGCCAGCAGTCAAGGGACTAGCGGCTACGAGCAGTACTTC
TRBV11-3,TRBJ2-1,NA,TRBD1,CASSLGPGQGADEQFF,TGTGCCAGCAGCCTAGGGCCGGGACAGGGGGCAGATGAGCAGTTCTTC
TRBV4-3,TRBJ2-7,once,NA,CASSQDVGVHEQYF,TGCGCCAGCAGCCAAGATGTAGGGGTCCACGAGCAGTACTTC
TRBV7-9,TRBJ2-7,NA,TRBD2,CASSPVSAGDYEQYF,TGTGCCAGCAGTCCCGTTTCAGCGGGAGACTACGAGCAGTACTTC
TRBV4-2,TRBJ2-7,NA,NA,CASSQEFGEGYEQYF,TGTGCCAGCAGCCAAGAGTTCGGAGAGGGATACGAGCAGTACTTC
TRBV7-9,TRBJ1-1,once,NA,CASSLGRQNTEAFF,TGTGCCAGCAGCTTAGGGCGACAGAACACTGAAGCTTTCTTT